The T cell receptor (beta chain) described here comes from a study of T cell repertoires in cytomegalovirus infection. Whole-study findings and limits: It was HLA-C-restricted CMV-specific TCR beta clonotypes that dominated the response ex vivo. The study identified carriers of CMV plus the relevant HLA from cumulative public TCR beta family frequency.

In the case of this clonotype: Its antigen is currently unknown.

TCRdb re-analysed the reads in MiXCR, keeping a single row per CDR3 protein. The table records approximately 110,000 distinct CDR3 sequences, around 32% of them present only once. The CDR3 has 10 residues. Germline CDR1 is SNHLY and CDR2 is FYNNEI. Trimming removed 6 bases from V and 4 bases from J, with 4 bases in between. The gene calls are TRBV2 and TRBJ2-7; D is ambiguous. This TCR was sampled from a human donor in good health (CMV status not recorded). Some clones in this sample may be carry-over from other donors' samples. This sample comprised CD8+ T cells from cultured PBMCs, obtained from culture after CMV antigen stimulation. CDR3 sequence (DNA): TGTGCCAGCAGCTTATACGAGCAGTACTTC. This sequence encodes CASSLYEQYF.